This T cell receptor beta chain was observed in a study of T cells after yellow fever vaccination (dated 2019 in TCRdb). Context from the whole study: Libraries from fractions with low cell numbers were prepared with the SMART-Seq v4 Ultra Low Input RNA kit. Two healthy male donors made up the cohort, one aged 18 to 30 years and the other aged 30 to 40 years. Blood was collected at multiple timepoints before and after primary and secondary immunization, and bulk PBMC replicates and cell subsets were isolated. To follow T-cell clones before and after both primary and booster YFV17D yellow fever vaccination, bulk TCR alpha and beta repertoires underwent longitudinal sequencing. The research as a whole found: A small fraction of clonotypes appeared in both the CD4 and CD8 compartments, likely as a result of convergent recombination. FACS-sorted repertoires could contain abundant contaminating clonotypes from the bulk population, so computational filtering was required. Most clones expanded after primary vaccination were re-detected after the booster (around 96% of CD4 and 88% of CD8), suggesting broad memory maintenance. The secondary T-cell response was found to be weaker but faster than the primary response, with a peak reached on day 5 rather than on day 15. Only two donors were included in the study, so the extent to which the findings can be generalized is limited.

V is cut back by 5 bases and J by 5 bases, with 4 bases in the junction unmatched. From the germline V gene (reference sequence), CDR1 is DFQATT and CDR2 is SNEGSKA. The CDR3, from cysteine to valine, totals 12 residues. This entry keeps only the CDR3 DNA: 36 bases, framed from base 1. About this clonotype itself: Its antigen remains unidentified. There are no base qualities to consult, and no much larger clone falls within one base.

The treatment or condition label of this sample denotes: live attenuated yellow fever vaccine strain. At each blood-draw timepoint, two biological replicates of bulk PBMCs were obtained. PBMCs were isolated from peripheral blood using a standard Ficoll-Paque protocol. TriZol was used to extract RNA from bulk PBMCs, CD4 and CD8 fractions, and dextramer-positive and dextramer-negative fractions. TCR cDNA was synthesized by 5'RACE template switching, through which a universal primer site and unique molecular identifiers were introduced. Priming of cDNA synthesis was performed from both the TCR alpha and TCR beta constant segments. Library amplification used two PCR steps, and the second PCR step added sample barcodes and sequencing adapters. Sequencing of libraries was performed on Illumina HiSeq 2500 (2x100 bp) or NovaSeq (2x150 bp). Under the source paper's analysis protocol: MIGEC handled demultiplexing of reads and collapsing into UMI consensus sequences, while MiXCR performed V(D)J alignment. Clonotypes responding to the vaccine were identified with edgeR on replicate PBMC samples, with the criteria of FDR below 0.01 and a log2 fold change above 5 up to day 15. Each bulk clonotype was labeled CD4 or CD8 based on which sequenced repertoire, CD4 or CD8, contained the clonotype at higher abundance. TCRdb reworked the public reads: Q25 trimming with fastp, MiXCR clone assembly, productive beta chains retained. Merged by CDR3 protein, the rows form single entries marked with the most common genes and DNA. These V and J calls are TCRdb output, not the study's own analysis. In all, the sample holds some 350,000 distinct CDR3 sequences, and about 9.9% of those were seen once. 15% to 20% of the sample comes from the top ten.

The chain links TRBV20-1 with TRBJ2-7, and 9 junction bases match TRBD1. The sample consisted of PBMCs, taken on the day of the first yellow fever vaccination. This sequence originates from a man aged 18 to 30 who received the YFV17D yellow fever vaccine. The nucleotide sequence reads TGCAGTGCTCGGAGACAGGGGGACGAGCAGTACGTC. It translates to CSARRQGDEQYV.